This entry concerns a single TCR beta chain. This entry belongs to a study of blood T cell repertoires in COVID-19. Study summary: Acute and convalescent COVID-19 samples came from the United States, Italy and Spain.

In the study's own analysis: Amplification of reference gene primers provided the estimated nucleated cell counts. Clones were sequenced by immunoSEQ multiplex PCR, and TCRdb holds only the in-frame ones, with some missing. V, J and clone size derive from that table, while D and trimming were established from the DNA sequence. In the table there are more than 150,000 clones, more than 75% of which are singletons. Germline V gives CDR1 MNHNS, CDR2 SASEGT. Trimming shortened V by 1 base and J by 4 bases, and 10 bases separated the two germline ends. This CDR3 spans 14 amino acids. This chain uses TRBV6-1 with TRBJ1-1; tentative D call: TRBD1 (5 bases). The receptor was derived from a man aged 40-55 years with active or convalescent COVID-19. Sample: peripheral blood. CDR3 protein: CASSEGDGGTEAFF. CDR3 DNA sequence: TGTGCCAGCAGTGAAGGTGACGGGGGCACTGAAGCTTTCTTT.